The next 3 T cell receptor beta chains were all read from a single sample in a study of T-cell reconstitution after alpha-beta-depleted transplantation in children. Library preparation (for TCRbeta) was performed with unique molecular identifiers. A single record per CDR3 protein comes from TCRdb applying MiXCR to the PCR reads. Counted here are around 380,000 distinct CDR3 sequences, under 13% occurring once; the ten biggest clones make up approximately 5%. The sequencing used PBMCs from the stem cell graft donor, collected from the stem cell graft. Receptor source: a human donor who donated a stem cell graft to a child with acute myeloid leukemia.

The sample holds a few counts of this clonotype. The genes are TRBV6-2 or TRBV6-3 and TRBJ2-3; 8 nucleotides align to TRBD2. The CDR3 loop spans 17 amino acids. The V segment lost 2 bases and the J segment 4 bases; nucleotides outside the gene matches: 11. From germline, CDR1 is MNHEY and CDR2 SVGEGT. The CDR3 nucleotides read TGTGCCAGCAGTTACAGCCGGGAGGGCGTCTTGCCAGATACGCAGTATTTT. It is translated as CASSYSREGVLPDTQYF.

In its sample, this clonotype was seen many times. The chain combines TRBV5-1 with TRBJ2-3; D is possibly TRBD1 or TRBD2 (7 bases each). The V gene's germline CDR1 is SGHRS and CDR2 YFSETQ. There are 18 residues in the CDR3. V was cut by 3 bases and J by 0 bases, with 20 bases left in between. The CDR3 coding sequence is TGCGCCAGCAGCTGGGGGGGCCTACAGGGGCCCAGCACAGATACGCAGTATTTT. It encodes CASSWGGLQGPSTDTQYF. Combining the CDR3 with reference TRBV5-1 and TRBJ2-3 gives the whole variable domain KAGVTQTPRYLIKTRGQQVTLSCSPISGHRSVSWYQQTPGQGLQFLFEYFSETQRNKGNFPGRFSGRQFSNSRSEMNVSTLELGDSALYLCASSWGGLQGPSTDTQYFGPGTRLTVL.

The gene calls are TRBV18 and TRBJ2-7, with 7 positions matching TRBD2. Unmatched junction bases numbered 4, after V lost 5 bases and J lost 3 bases. Looked up from germline, CDR1 is KGHSH and CDR2 is LQKENI. The CDR3 sequence is 13 residues long. Written as DNA, the CDR3 is TGTGCCAGCTCAGGAAGCGGGGTCTACGAGCAGTACTTC. This sequence encodes CASSGSGVYEQYF.